This T cell receptor beta chain was captured by sequencing in a study of cytotoxic CD8 clonotypes in ibrutinib-treated CLL (dated by TCRdb to the early 2020s). The study in broad terms: In this cohort, around 14 patients were treatment-naive and approximately twelve were relapsed/refractory, while some 17 had unmutated IGHV. Responses were partial in approximately 24 patients and complete in 2; after median around 72 months follow-up, about 14 stayed in remission and 12 progressed. Response samples were taken after a median of approximately 13 months on treatment, ranging from roughly 6 to 36 months. Samples averaged roughly 260,000 productive templates and approximately 100,000 productive rearrangements. Longitudinal samples were obtainable from about 30% of the roughly 90 participants in the trial. Cryopreserved peripheral blood mononuclear cells were obtained prior to treatment, at the time of response, and at either disease progression or sustained remission. Every remission and progressive disease sample was obtained while ibrutinib was still being received by the patients.

With respect to this clone: It has no known antigen specificity. No per-base quality is available; no much larger clone lies one base away.

The CDR3 runs 13 residues from the cysteine to the phenylalanine. Just CDR3 DNA is preserved here, 39 bases in frame from base 1. V gives up 4 bases and J gives up 7 bases, and the segment between their germline ends measures 13 bases. The germline V gene specifies SGHDN as CDR1 and FVKESK as CDR2. Points the paper makes about the study in general: Sampling times were not matched between sustained-remission and progressing patients, and lymph node repertoires were not studied. Clonality increased at ibrutinib response, stayed stable in sustained remission, and fell back toward baseline at progression. Baseline clonality was found to be higher than that of age-matched healthy donors and was strongly correlated with circulating CD8+ T-cell counts. Public clonotypes were rare and either shrank or stayed stable during treatment, and the rise in clonality at ibrutinib response reflected expansion of private clonotypes.

On a MiSeq, deep resolution sequencing aimed for a depth between 1 in 1 million and 1 in 200,000 T cells, with each clonotype covered approximately 10x on average. The immunoSEQ hsTCRB Kit was used to generate TCR beta libraries. Per the authors' processing: ImmunoSEQ Data Assistant and ImmunoSEQ Analyzer were used for data analysis, and V, D and J genes were assigned according to IMGT definitions. Clonality was computed as one minus normalized Shannon entropy of productive rearrangement frequencies, ranging from 0 to 1. Public clonotype analysis was restricted to overrepresented clonotypes comprising at least 0.05% of each patient's repertoire. About twelve repertoires from age-matched healthy donors, obtained from immuneACCESS, served as clonality controls. TCRdb mirrors the immuneACCESS table, restricted to in-frame sequences. Some clones are absent from its copies; in checked studies, under half trace to an unresolved V gene, and the reason for the others is unknown. The DNA was the basis for D and trimming; V, J and clone size are from that table. The sample contains 250,000 to 350,000 clones, around 76% of them found a single time. The biggest ten clones account for about 5% of the sample.

The time point label on this specimen signifies: progressive disease on ibrutinib. For TCR beta library preparation, 1.5 to 2.5 micrograms of genomic DNA were extracted from the cryopreserved PBMCs. High-throughput TCR beta sequencing was performed on longitudinal blood samples from CLL patients receiving ibrutinib monotherapy. Patients were enrolled in a phase 2 open-label single-center ibrutinib monotherapy trial. Sample: PBMCs, taken at disease progression, from a patient treated with ibrutinib. The clonotype comes from a human donor with chronic lymphocytic leukemia. The rearranged segments are TRBV14 and TRBJ1-2; the D gene lacks a confident call. The DNA sequence is TGTGCCAGCAGCCTCCTGCCAGAGGTTGGCTACACCTTC. Its protein reads: CASSLLPEVGYTF.